Listed below are T cell receptor beta chains from one sample, sequenced in a study of blood T cell repertoires in COVID-19. TCRdb's table, derived via immunoSEQ multiplex PCR, lists solely in-frame clones and lacks some. Among around 130,000 clones listed, approximately 81% were seen once. Sequencing was performed on peripheral blood. Every receptor here comes from a man between 60 and 70 years old with acute or convalescent COVID-19. The CDR3 runs from the conserved cysteine through the conserved F or W. A D gene is named only where the DNA matches it firmly. Only some rows state a clone size, as once, few, many or a class for expanded clones.

-,TRBV6-1,-,TRBJ2-1,TGTGCCAGCAGTGAACCAGGCCGCTCCTACAATGAGCAGTTCTTC,CASSEPGRSYNEQFF
-,TRBV5-1,-,TRBJ2-7,TGCGCCAGCAGCTTGGCCGGCGAGCAGTACTTC,CASSLAGEQYF
-,TRBV21-1,-,TRBJ2-1,TGTGCCAGCAGCATCGATAGCTCCTACAATGAGCAGTTCTTC,CASSIDSSYNEQFF
TRBD1,TRBV5-6,-,TRBJ1-2,TGTGCCAGCAGCTCGGCCCCGGGGACAGGAATTAACTATGGCTACACCTTC,CASSSAPGTGINYGYTF
-,TRBV11-2,-,TRBJ2-2,TGTGCCAGCAGTCGTATATTGATCGGGACCGGGGAGCTGTTTTTT,CASSRILIGTGELFF
-,TRBV29-1,-,TRBJ1-3,TGCAGCGTTGAGGGGGGGTCTGGAAACACCATATATTTT,CSVEGGSGNTIYF
-,TRBV10-2,-,TRBJ2-3,TGCGCCAGCAGGGGACAATCCCTCCCAGATACGCAGTATTTT,CASRGQSLPDTQYF
-,TRBV5-1,-,TRBJ1-1,TGCGCCAGCAGCTCGGGACAACTTGGGACTGAAGCTTTCTTT,CASSSGQLGTEAFF
TRBD2,TRBV6-1,-,TRBJ2-5,TGTGCCAGCAGGACTAGCGGGAGGGGCGAGACCCAGTACTTC,CASRTSGRGETQYF
TRBD2,TRBV7-3,-,TRBJ2-1,TGTGCCAGCACGGCGGGAGGATCCTACAATGAGCAGTTCTTC,CASTAGGSYNEQFF
-,TRBV5-1,-,TRBJ1-1,TGCGCCAGCAGCCAGGTTGTTGCGAACACTGAAGCTTTCTTT,CASSQVVANTEAFF
TRBD1,TRBV5-1,-,TRBJ1-1,TGCGCCAGCAGCTTGGGGGGACAGTACACTGAAGCTTTCTTT,CASSLGGQYTEAFF
TRBD1,TRBV5-1,-,TRBJ2-7,TGCGCCAGCAGCATCCCCGGGACAGGGGTGTACGAGCAGTACTTC,CASSIPGTGVYEQYF
TRBD2,TRBV10-3,few,TRBJ2-3,TGTGCCATCAGTGATAGGACTAGAGCCACAGATACGCAGTATTTT,CAISDRTRATDTQYF
-,TRBV30,few,TRBJ1-5,TGTGCCTGGAATGACGTCGTCGGGGGTCAGCCCCAGCATTTT,CAWNDVVGGQPQHF
-,TRBV28,-,TRBJ1-3,TGTGCCAGCGGAGGGTTGACTGGAAACACCATATATTTT,CASGGLTGNTIYF
TRBD1,TRBV27,once,TRBJ1-5,TGTGCCAGCAGTGAGCTACAGGGGTTAAGCAATCAGCCCCAGCATTTT,CASSELQGLSNQPQHF
-,TRBV6-5,-,TRBJ1-5,TGTGCCAGCAGTTATGGGGGCGCGAGCAATCAGCCCCAGCATTTT,CASSYGGASNQPQHF
TRBD1,TRBV7-2,-,TRBJ1-2,TGTGCCAGCAGCCGGGACAGCCTATATGGCTACACCTTC,CASSRDSLYGYTF
-,TRBV21-1,-,TRBJ2-2,TGTGCCAGCAGCAAGAGACAGGGATGCACCGGGGAGCTGTTTTTT,CASSKRQGCTGELFF
TRBD1,TRBV28,-,TRBJ1-4,TGTGCCAGCAGCTCGGGACAGCTCAATGAAAAACTGTTTTTT,CASSSGQLNEKLFF
-,TRBV6-5,few,TRBJ1-1,TGTGCCAGCAACCCCCGAGGCACTGAAGCTTTCTTT,CASNPRGTEAFF
-,TRBV2,-,TRBJ1-5,TGTGCCAGCAGTGACAGGGAAAGGCCGCCCCAGCATTTT,CASSDRERPPQHF
-,TRBV9,-,TRBJ2-7,TGTGCCAGCGAGGCAGGCCCTAATGGAGGGCAGTACTTC,CASEAGPNGGQYF
-,TRBV28,-,TRBJ1-6,TGTGCCAGCAGCTTCGGGGGTTTTTCCAATAATTCACCCCTCCACTTT,CASSFGGFSNNSPLHF
-,TRBV30,-,TRBJ1-5,TGTGCCTGGAGTGTAAGCGGGGTGCATCAGCCCCAGCATTTT,CAWSVSGVHQPQHF
-,TRBV7-8,once,TRBJ1-1,TGTGCCAGCAGCTTAAGGACAGAGCCTACGGTAATGACTGAAGCTTTCTTT,CASSLRTEPTVMTEAFF
-,TRBV5-4,-,TRBJ1-5,TGTGCCAGCAGCTTAAACGGCGGCGATCAGCCCCAGCATTTT,CASSLNGGDQPQHF
TRBD1,TRBV19,few,TRBJ2-7,TGTGCCAGCTCGGGAGTCCAATGGACAGGGGAGCAGTACTTC,CASSGVQWTGEQYF